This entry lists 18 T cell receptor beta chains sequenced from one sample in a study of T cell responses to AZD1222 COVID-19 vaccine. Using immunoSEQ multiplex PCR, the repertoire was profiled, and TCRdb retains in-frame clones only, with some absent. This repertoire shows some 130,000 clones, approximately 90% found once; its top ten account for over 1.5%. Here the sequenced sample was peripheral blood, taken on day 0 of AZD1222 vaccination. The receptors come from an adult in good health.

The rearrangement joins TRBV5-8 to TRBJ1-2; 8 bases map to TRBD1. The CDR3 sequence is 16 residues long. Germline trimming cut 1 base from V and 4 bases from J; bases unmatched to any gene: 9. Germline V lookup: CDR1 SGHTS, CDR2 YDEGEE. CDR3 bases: TGTGCCAGCAGCTTGAAATCTCGGGACAGGTTCTATGGCTACACCTTC. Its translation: CASSLKSRDRFYGYTF.

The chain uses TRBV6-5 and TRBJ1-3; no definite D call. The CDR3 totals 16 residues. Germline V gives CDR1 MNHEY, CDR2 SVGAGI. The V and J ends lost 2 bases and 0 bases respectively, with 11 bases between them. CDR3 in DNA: TGTGCCAGCAGTTACGGGAGGGCGCTCTCTGGAAACACCATATATTTT. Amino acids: CASSYGRALSGNTIYF.

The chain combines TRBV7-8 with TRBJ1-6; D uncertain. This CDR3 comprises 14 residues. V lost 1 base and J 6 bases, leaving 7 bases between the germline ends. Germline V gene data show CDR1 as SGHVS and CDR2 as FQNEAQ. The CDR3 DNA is TGTGCCAGCAGCTTAGGAGTGGGTAATTCACCCCTCCACTTT. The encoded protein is CASSLGVGNSPLHF.

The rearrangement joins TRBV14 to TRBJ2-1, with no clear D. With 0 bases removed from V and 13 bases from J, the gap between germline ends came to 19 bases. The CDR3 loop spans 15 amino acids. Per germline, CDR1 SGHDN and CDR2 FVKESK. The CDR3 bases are TGTGCCAGCAGCCAAGATCAGTTGAAGATTGGGTTTCAGTTCTTC. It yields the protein CASSQDQLKIGFQFF.

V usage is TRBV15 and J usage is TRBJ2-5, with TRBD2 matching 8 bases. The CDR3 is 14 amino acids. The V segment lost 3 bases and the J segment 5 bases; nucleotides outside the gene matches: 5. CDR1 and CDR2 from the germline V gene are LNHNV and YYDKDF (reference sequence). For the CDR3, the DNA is TGTGCCACCAGCAGGCCTACGGGGGGGGAGACCCAGTACTTC. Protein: CATSRPTGGETQYF. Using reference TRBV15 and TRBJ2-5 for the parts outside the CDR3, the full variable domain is DAMVIQNPRYQVTQFGKPVTLSCSQTLNHNVMYWYQQKSSQAPKLLFHYYDKDFNNEADTPDNFQSRRPNTSFCFLDIRSPGLGDTAMYLCATSRPTGGETQYFGPGTRLLVL.

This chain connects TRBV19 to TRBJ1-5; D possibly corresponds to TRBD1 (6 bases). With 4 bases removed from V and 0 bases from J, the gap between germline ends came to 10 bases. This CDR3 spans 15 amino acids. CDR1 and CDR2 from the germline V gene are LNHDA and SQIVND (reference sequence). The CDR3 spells CASSTQGTSNQPQHF. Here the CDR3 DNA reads TGTGCCAGTAGTACCCAGGGGACTAGCAATCAGCCCCAGCATTTT.

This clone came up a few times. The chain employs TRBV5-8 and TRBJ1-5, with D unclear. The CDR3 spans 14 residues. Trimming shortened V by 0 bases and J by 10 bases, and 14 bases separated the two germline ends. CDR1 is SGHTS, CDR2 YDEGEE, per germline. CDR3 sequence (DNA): TGTGCCAGCAGCTTGGTTCAGGCGCTTGGCCCCCAGCATTTT. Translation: CASSLVQALGPQHF.

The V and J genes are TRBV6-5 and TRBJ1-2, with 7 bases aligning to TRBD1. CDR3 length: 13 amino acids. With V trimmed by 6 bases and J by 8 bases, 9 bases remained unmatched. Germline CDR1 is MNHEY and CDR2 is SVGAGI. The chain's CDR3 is CASRLTGVEGYTF. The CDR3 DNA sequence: TGTGCCAGCAGACTAACAGGGGTAGAAGGCTACACCTTC.

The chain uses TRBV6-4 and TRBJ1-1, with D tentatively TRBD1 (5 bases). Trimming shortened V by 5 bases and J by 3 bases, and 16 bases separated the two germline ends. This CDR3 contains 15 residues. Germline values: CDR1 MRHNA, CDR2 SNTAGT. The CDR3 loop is CASSWGQGGDTEAFF. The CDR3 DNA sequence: TGTGCCAGCAGTTGGGGTCAGGGAGGCGACACTGAAGCTTTCTTT.

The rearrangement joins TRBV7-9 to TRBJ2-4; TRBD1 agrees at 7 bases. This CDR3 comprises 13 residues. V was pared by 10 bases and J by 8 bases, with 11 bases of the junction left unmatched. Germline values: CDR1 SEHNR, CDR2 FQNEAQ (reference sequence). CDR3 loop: CATFNGQGDIQYF. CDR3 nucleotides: TGTGCCACCTTCAACGGGCAGGGGGACATTCAGTACTTC. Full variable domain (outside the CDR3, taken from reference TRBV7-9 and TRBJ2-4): DTGVSQNPRHKITKRGQNVTFRCDPISEHNRLYWYRQTLGQGPEFLTYFQNEAQLEKSRLLSDRFSAERPKGSFSTLEIQRTEQGDSAMYLCATFNGQGDIQYFGAGTRLSVL.

CDR3 sequence (DNA): TGTGCCAGCAGCACCGGGGGGGCAGCTGGAGTGAACACTGAAGCTTTCTTT. This translates into CASSTGGAAGVNTEAFF. The rearrangement links TRBV5-4 to TRBJ1-1; D might be TRBD1 (6 bases). The CDR3 is 17 amino acids. Germline CDR1 reads SGHNT; CDR2 reads YYREEE (reference sequence). V lost 4 bases to trimming and J lost 0 bases, with 19 bases between them.

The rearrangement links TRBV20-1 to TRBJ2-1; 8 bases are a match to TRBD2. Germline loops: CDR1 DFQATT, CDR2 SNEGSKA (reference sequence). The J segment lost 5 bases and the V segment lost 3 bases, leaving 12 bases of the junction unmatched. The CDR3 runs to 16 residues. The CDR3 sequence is CSASREEREKDNEQFF. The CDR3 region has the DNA TGCAGTGCTAGTCGGGAAGAGCGGGAGAAGGACAATGAGCAGTTCTTC.

The CDR3 DNA is TGTGCCACCTGGGGGACGTCTGGGGCCAACGTCCTGACTTTC. This sequence encodes CATWGTSGANVLTF. The V gene is TRBV28, the J gene TRBJ2-6; D might be TRBD1 or TRBD2, each matching 5 bases. Germline CDR1 is MDHEN and CDR2 is SYDVKM. Trimming stripped 10 bases from V and 1 base from J, with 11 bases between. The CDR3 length is 14 residues.

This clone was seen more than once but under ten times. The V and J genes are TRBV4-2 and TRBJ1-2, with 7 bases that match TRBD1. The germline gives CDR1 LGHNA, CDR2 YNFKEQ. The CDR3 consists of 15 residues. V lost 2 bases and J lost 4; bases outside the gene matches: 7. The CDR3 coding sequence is TGTGCCAGCAGCCAACAGGCTAGGGACAGCTATGGCTACACCTTC. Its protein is CASSQQARDSYGYTF.

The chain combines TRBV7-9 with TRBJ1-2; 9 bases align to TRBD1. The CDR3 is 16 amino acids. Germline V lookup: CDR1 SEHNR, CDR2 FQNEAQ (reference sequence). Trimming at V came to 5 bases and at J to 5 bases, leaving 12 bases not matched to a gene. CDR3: CASSPSSGQGYYGYTF. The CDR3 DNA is TGTGCCAGCAGCCCTAGTTCGGGACAGGGTTATTATGGCTACACCTTC.

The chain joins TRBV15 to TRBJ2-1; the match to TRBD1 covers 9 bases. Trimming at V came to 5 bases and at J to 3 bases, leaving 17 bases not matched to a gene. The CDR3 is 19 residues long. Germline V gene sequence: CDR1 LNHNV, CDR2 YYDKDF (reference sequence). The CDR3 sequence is CATSSGMDRGLSRYNEQFF. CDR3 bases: TGTGCCACCAGCTCGGGAATGGACAGGGGATTATCGCGCTACAATGAGCAGTTCTTC. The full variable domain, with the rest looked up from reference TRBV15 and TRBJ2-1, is DAMVIQNPRYQVTQFGKPVTLSCSQTLNHNVMYWYQQKSSQAPKLLFHYYDKDFNNEADTPDNFQSRRPNTSFCFLDIRSPGLGDTAMYLCATSSGMDRGLSRYNEQFFGPGTRLTVL.

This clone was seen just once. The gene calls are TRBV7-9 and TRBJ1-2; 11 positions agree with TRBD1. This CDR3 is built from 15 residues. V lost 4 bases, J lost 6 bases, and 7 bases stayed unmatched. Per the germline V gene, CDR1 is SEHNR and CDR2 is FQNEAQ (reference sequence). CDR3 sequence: CASSSGQGAWNGYTF. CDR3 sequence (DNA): TGTGCCAGCAGCTCAGGACAGGGGGCCTGGAATGGCTACACCTTC. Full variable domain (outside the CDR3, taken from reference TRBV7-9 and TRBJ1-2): DTGVSQNPRHKITKRGQNVTFRCDPISEHNRLYWYRQTLGQGPEFLTYFQNEAQLEKSRLLSDRFSAERPKGSFSTLEIQRTEQGDSAMYLCASSSGQGAWNGYTFGSGTRLTVV.

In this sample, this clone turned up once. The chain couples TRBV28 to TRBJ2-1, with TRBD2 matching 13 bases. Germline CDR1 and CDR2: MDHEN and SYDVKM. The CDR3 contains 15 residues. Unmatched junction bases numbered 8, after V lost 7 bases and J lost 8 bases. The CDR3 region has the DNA TGTGCCAGCACCCCCGGGACTAGCGGGAAGGATGAGCAGTTCTTC. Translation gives CASTPGTSGKDEQFF.